The sequence of this TCR beta chain was determined in a study of tumor T cells in aggressive B-cell lymphoma. Deletions cut 4 bases from V and 5 bases from J, with 15 bases between. CDR1 is LNHDA and CDR2 is SQIVND in the germline V gene (reference sequence). The CDR3 consists of 15 residues. The data were produced by immunoSEQ multiplex PCR, yet TCRdb's version contains in-frame clones alone and is incomplete. This sample has some 1,300 clones; 80% to 90% occur once, and the top ten carry 9.5% to 13%. The receptor comes from an adult with diffuse large B cell lymphoma. The sequenced sample was tumor tissue. The chain links TRBV19 to TRBJ2-1, with D perhaps matching TRBD1 (6 bases). In DNA form, the CDR3 reads TGTGCCAGTAGTAGCAAAGGGGACAACCACAATGAGCAGTTCTTC. It encodes CASSSKGDNHNEQFF.